Listed here are 19 T cell receptor beta chains from one sample, sequenced in a study of shared clonotypes between healthy human individuals. Sequencing used immunoSEQ multiplex PCR; TCRdb keeps in-frame clones, though not all of them. The sample contains 550,000 to 650,000 clones, roughly 95% of which appear only once. Naive-designated CD8 cells lacked CD45RO, were positively enriched for CCR7, and omitted terminally differentiated effector memory CD45RA+ cells. The sequenced sample consisted of naive CD8+ T cells sorted from blood. These receptors were collected from a woman in her twenties or thirties in good health.

V and J are TRBV9 and TRBJ2-3; 10 bases are shared with TRBD2. V was pared by 0 bases and J by 6 bases, with 1 base of the junction left unmatched. The germline gives CDR1 SGDLS, CDR2 YYNGEE. The CDR3 sequence is 14 residues long. The CDR3 DNA reads TGTGCCAGCAGCGTAGATAGCGGGAGGGATACGCAGTATTTT. Encoded protein: CASSVDSGRDTQYF.

The chain uses TRBV5-4 and TRBJ1-1; 11 positions agree with TRBD1. Per germline, CDR1 SGHNT and CDR2 YYREEE (reference sequence). V shed 0 bases and J 5 bases; nucleotides not matched to a gene: 6. The CDR3 has 16 amino acids. The CDR3 nucleotides read TGTGCCAGCAGCTTGGGGAGTGGGACAGGGGGGACTGAAGCTTTCTTT. It codes for CASSLGSGTGGTEAFF. Complete variable domain (other parts from reference TRBV5-4 and TRBJ1-1): ETGVTQSPTHLIKTRGQQVTLRCSSQSGHNTVSWYQQALGQGPQFIFQYYREEENGRGNFPPRFSGLQFPNYSSELNVNALELDDSALYLCASSLGSGTGGTEAFFGQGTRLTVV.

J is TRBJ2-7 and V is TRBV27; 7 bases agree with TRBD2. Germline CDR1 reads MNHEY; CDR2 reads SMNVEV (reference sequence). The CDR3 consists of 15 residues. V trimming: 3 bases; J trimming: 4 bases; junction bases outside the gene matches: 9. This CDR3 is CASSLAPTGGYEQYF. The CDR3 coding sequence is TGTGCCAGCAGTTTGGCCCCGACGGGAGGATACGAGCAGTACTTC.

To note about this clone: It is likely a read error, because the conserved phenylalanine at the end of the CDR3 is missing. Because the CDR3's place on the DNA is in doubt, the DNA is left out and the CDR3 is given as listed by TCRdb. The gene calls are TRBV20-1 and TRBJ2-7; whether TRBD2, the table's D call, matches the DNA was not checked. Germline CDR1 reads DFQATT; CDR2 reads SNEGSKA (reference sequence). Termini included, the CDR3 measures 9 amino acids. The CDR3 spells CSIRGVFPS.

The gene calls are TRBV14 and TRBJ2-5; D may match TRBD1 or TRBD2 (6 bases each). Trimming took 4 bases from V and 2 from J, leaving 20 bases between them. CDR1 and CDR2 (germline): SGHDN, FVKESK. The CDR3 runs 17 residues. Here the CDR3 DNA reads TGTGCCAGCAGCCCGGGGGCTGGCGTCCTGGGGCAAGAGACCCAGTACTTC. Translating it yields CASSPGAGVLGQETQYF.

The CDR3: CASGQGVKQYF. CDR3 sequence (DNA): TGTGCCAGCGGACAGGGTGTTAAGCAGTACTTC. This rearrangement joins TRBV7-9 to TRBJ2-7; 8 nucleotides line up with TRBD1. Germline CDR1 and CDR2: SEHNR and FQNEAQ (reference sequence). The CDR3 is made up of 11 amino acids. The ends lost 8 bases at V and 8 bases at J; junction bases unmatched: 5.

The gene calls are TRBV27 and TRBJ1-1, with 7 positions matching TRBD1. V lost 6 bases and J lost 0; bases outside the gene matches: 4. Germline CDR1 reads MNHEY; CDR2 reads SMNVEV (reference sequence). This CDR3 is built from 14 residues. CDR3 loop: CASRWTGLNTEAFF. The CDR3 DNA sequence: TGTGCCAGCAGGTGGACAGGCCTGAACACTGAAGCTTTCTTT.

The chain employs TRBV4-1 and TRBJ2-6, with D unclear. CDR1 is MGHRA, CDR2 YSYEKL, per germline. This CDR3 has 14 residues. Trimming took off 5 bases at V and 4 bases at J, with 9 bases between the two ends. CDR3 nucleotides: TGCGCCAGCAGCAACAAAGGAGGGGCCAACGTCCTGACTTTC. Translating gives CASSNKGGANVLTF.

This clone was counted only a few times. The V call is TRBV19, the J call TRBJ1-1; D possibly corresponds to TRBD1 (5 bases). V was pared by 5 bases and J by 8 bases, with 18 bases between. CDR3 size: 14 residues. The germline V gene has CDR1 LNHDA and CDR2 SQIVND (reference sequence). CDR3 DNA sequence: TGTGCCAGTAGTGTTCACCCGAGGGACGGCGAAGCTTTCTTT. Encoded protein: CASSVHPRDGEAFF.

This rearrangement joins TRBV7-9 to TRBJ2-7; 7 bases map to TRBD1. With 2 bases clipped from V and 3 bases from J, the junction kept 7 bases outside the gene matches. CDR3 length: 15 amino acids. From germline, CDR1 is SEHNR and CDR2 FQNEAQ (reference sequence). The CDR3 region has the DNA TGTGCCAGCAGCTTACGACAGGGAGCTGTCTACGAGCAGTACTTC. It is translated as CASSLRQGAVYEQYF. Drawing the rest from reference TRBV7-9 and TRBJ2-7, the complete variable domain is DTGVSQNPRHKITKRGQNVTFRCDPISEHNRLYWYRQTLGQGPEFLTYFQNEAQLEKSRLLSDRFSAERPKGSFSTLEIQRTEQGDSAMYLCASSLRQGAVYEQYFGPGTRLTVT.

V gene TRBV30 combines with J gene TRBJ1-2, with D unresolved. Trimming cost V 3 bases and J 12 bases, with 14 bases left between them. CDR3 length: 11 residues. In germline, CDR1 is GTSNPN, CDR2 SVGIG (reference sequence). The DNA of the CDR3 is TGTGCCTGGAGCCTAGAATGGGAAAACACCTTC. Encoded protein: CAWSLEWENTF.

For this clone: The same CDR3 arises from other DNA sequences in this sample as well. The chain has TRBV2 and TRBJ1-5; TRBD1 agrees at 12 bases. The V segment lost 6 bases and the J segment 6 bases; nucleotides outside the gene matches: 3. Germline V gives CDR1 SNHLY, CDR2 FYNNEI. This CDR3 region has 14 residues. The CDR3 protein is CASRGQGAGQPQHF. CDR3 sequence (DNA): TGTGCCAGCAGGGGACAGGGGGCAGGTCAGCCCCAGCATTTT. The whole variable domain, remainder taken from reference TRBV2 and TRBJ1-5, is EPEVTQTPSHQVTQMGQEVILRCVPISNHLYFYWYRQILGQKVEFLVSFYNNEISEKSEIFDDQFSVERPDGSNFTLKIRSTKLEDSAMYFCASRGQGAGQPQHFGDGTRLSIL.

V gene TRBV11-2 combines with J gene TRBJ2-7; no reliable D call. Germline loops: CDR1 SGHAT, CDR2 FQNNGV. The CDR3 extends over 12 amino acids. The V and J ends lost 1 base and 6 bases respectively, with 7 bases between them. CDR3 sequence reads: CASSLGVTEQYF. CDR3 bases: TGTGCCAGCAGCTTAGGTGTTACCGAGCAGTACTTC.

The chain links TRBV27 to TRBJ2-7, with D perhaps matching TRBD2 (5 bases). The ends were cut back, 4 bases at V and 4 bases at J, with 14 bases in the middle. The CDR3 is 14 residues long. Germline V lookup: CDR1 MNHEY, CDR2 SMNVEV (reference sequence). This CDR3 is CASSSGVAAYEQYF. The CDR3 DNA reads as TGTGCCAGCAGTTCCGGGGTGGCGGCGTACGAGCAGTACTTC.

The chain joins TRBV9 to TRBJ2-5, with D perhaps matching TRBD1 or TRBD2 (5 bases each). The ends were cut back, 0 bases at V and 4 bases at J, with 7 bases in the middle. CDR3 length: 13 residues. Germline-derived CDR1 and CDR2 are SGDLS and YYNGEE. The CDR3: CASSVGGTETQYF. The CDR3 DNA reads TGTGCCAGCAGCGTAGGGGGGACAGAGACCCAGTACTTC.

The genes are TRBV7-9 and TRBJ2-5, with TRBD1 matching 7 bases. TRBJ2-7 explains the end of the DNA better; the J call may be wrong. The CDR3 is made up of 14 amino acids. CDR1 and CDR2 from the germline V gene are SEHNR and FQNEAQ (reference sequence). CDR3 residues: CASSLVGTAYEQYF. The CDR3 region has the DNA TGTGCCAGCAGCTTAGTAGGGACAGCCTACGAGCAGTACTTC.

About this clone itself: This sample also contains other DNA sequences that code for the same CDR3. The V gene is TRBV9, the J gene TRBJ2-1; maybe TRBD2 (5 bases). This CDR3 is built from 14 residues. Trimming removed 0 bases at V and 8 bases at J, with 12 bases between. Germline values: CDR1 SGDLS, CDR2 YYNGEE. This CDR3 is CASSVGGGSDEQFF. The CDR3 DNA reads TGTGCCAGCAGCGTAGGAGGAGGATCGGATGAGCAGTTCTTC.

Only one count was recorded for this clone. In DNA, the CDR3 is TGTGCCAGTAGTGTCGACAGGGATAGCAATCAGCCCCAGCATTTT. Translating it yields CASSVDRDSNQPQHF. This chain uses TRBV19 with TRBJ1-5, with 7 bases identical to TRBD1. The germline V gene has CDR1 LNHDA and CDR2 SQIVND (reference sequence). The CDR3 covers 15 residues. J was trimmed by 0 bases and V by 5 bases; bases with no gene match: 4.

In this sample, this clone turned up once. V usage is TRBV6-5 and J usage is TRBJ2-5, with 8 nucleotides matching TRBD1. Germline assignment: CDR1 MNHEY and CDR2 SVGAGI. CDR3 length: 15 residues. The V and J ends lost 2 bases and 4 bases, in that order; junction bases with no gene match: 6. CDR3 sequence (DNA): TGTGCCAGCAGTTACGGACAGGGTCTCCGAGAGACCCAGTACTTC. This translates into CASSYGQGLRETQYF.